The 17 T cell receptor beta chains listed next were all sequenced from one sample in a study of human T cells and chemical hapten exposure. In TCRdb, the RACE reads were re-called with MiXCR into one record per CDR3 protein. The sample contains 110,000 or so distinct CDR3 sequences, roughly 9% of which appear only once. Time point specified: patch test 2, 6 weeks after DPC sensitization. Documented treatment: therapeutic diphenylcyclopropenone sensitization with weekly scalp DPC. Sequenced material: whole blood, taken in connection with sensitization to the hapten diphenylcyclopropenone (DPC). These receptors were obtained from a woman aged 40 to 50 with alopecia areata. Some clones in this sample may be carry-over from other donors' samples.

This clonotype was seen repeatedly, ten times or more. The DNA of the CDR3 is TGCAGTGCAGAGGGCGGCCAAGAGACCCAGTACTTC. Translated, it gives CSAEGGQETQYF. The chain uses TRBV20-1 and TRBJ2-5; the D gene is possibly TRBD2 (5 bases). Germline V gene sequence: CDR1 DFQATT, CDR2 SNEGSKA (reference sequence). V gave up 6 bases and J gave up 1 base, with 9 bases separating them. CDR3 length: 12 amino acids.

At least ten counts were recorded for this clonotype. CDR3 nucleotides: TGTGCCAGCAGCTCTATCGGACAGGGAAGGGGCAATGAGCAGTTCTTC. This encodes CASSSIGQGRGNEQFF. The chain joins TRBV7-2 to TRBJ2-1; TRBD1 aligns across 8 bases. Germline V gene data show CDR1 as SGHTA and CDR2 as FQGNSA. V lost 4 bases and J lost 6; bases outside the gene matches: 11. CDR3 length: 16 residues.

This clonotype was found many times. CDR3 DNA: TGTGCCAGCAAACTCCCGGGGGGTGGCTACACCTTC. It translates to CASKLPGGGYTF. The chain has TRBV6-5 and TRBJ1-2; possibly TRBD1 for D (5 bases). CDR1 is MNHEY, CDR2 SVGAGI, per germline. The V end lost 7 bases, the J end lost 7 bases, and 13 bases lay between the germline ends. CDR3 length equals 12 residues.

This clonotype was detected ten times or more. The V gene is TRBV6-2 or TRBV6-3, the J gene TRBJ2-7; a possible D gene is TRBD2 (6 bases). The CDR3 sequence is 14 residues long. The V end lost 8 bases, the J end lost 3 bases, and 17 bases lay between the germline ends. The germline CDR1 and CDR2 sequences are MNHEY and SVGEGT. CDR3 sequence (DNA): TGTGCCAGCGGATATGCGGGACTCCGCTACGAGCAGTACTTC. This encodes CASGYAGLRYEQYF.

This clonotype was observed at least ten times. The chain has TRBV12-3 or TRBV12-4 and TRBJ1-2, with D hard to call. The CDR3 is 13 amino acids. V gave up 7 bases and J gave up 0 bases, with 9 bases separating them. This chain's CDR3 is CASTLAANYGYTF. CDR3 DNA sequence: TGTGCCAGCACCCTAGCAGCTAACTATGGCTACACCTTC.

This clonotype occurred many times. The rearrangement joins TRBV9 to TRBJ2-7, with D maybe TRBD2 (6 bases). CDR1 is SGDLS, CDR2 YYNGEE, per germline. Between the trimmed V and J ends, which lost 4 bases and 1 base, there was a span of 15 bases. This CDR3 has 15 amino acids. The CDR3 spells CASSPRAGQSYEQYF. Here the CDR3 DNA reads TGTGCCAGCAGCCCCAGGGCGGGGCAATCCTACGAGCAGTACTTC.

Details on this clonotype: The germline gene is not matched at one end of the junction; a read error may be the cause. The rearrangement uses TRBV9 and TRBJ2-2; D remains unclear. The germline gives CDR1 SGDLS, CDR2 YYNGEE. The CDR3 is 14 residues long. CDR3 sequence: CASTVAPNTGELFF. The CDR3 nucleotides are TGTGCCAGCACCGTAGCTCCGAACACCGGGGAGCTGTTTTTT.

This clonotype was observed a handful of times. The chain recombines TRBV27 with TRBJ1-6, with TRBD1 as a possible D gene (5 bases). The CDR3 length is 14 residues. Germline lookup yields CDR1 MNHEY and CDR2 SMNVEV (reference sequence). Trimming shortened V by 3 bases and J by 6 bases, and 9 bases separated the two germline ends. CDR3 loop: CASSFFRANSPLHF. DNA for the CDR3: TGTGCCAGCAGTTTCTTCAGGGCTAATTCACCCCTCCACTTT.

This clonotype has a count of ten or more. The J gene is TRBJ1-1, the V gene TRBV5-5, with 8 nucleotides matching TRBD1. The CDR3 length is 15 residues. V was pared by 4 bases and J by 5 bases, with 10 bases of the junction left unmatched. CDR1 is SGHKS, CDR2 YYEKEE, per germline (reference sequence). In DNA form, the CDR3 reads TGTGCCAGCAGCACATCACCAGGGGGCGAAACTGAAGCTTTCTTT. It yields the protein CASSTSPGGETEAFF.

Ten or more counts support this clonotype. CDR3 in amino acids: CASSRQGSGSYEQYF. CDR3 DNA sequence: TGTGCCAGCAGCAGACAGGGGTCCGGGTCCTACGAGCAGTACTTC. The rearrangement links TRBV2 to TRBJ2-7, with 8 bases matching TRBD1. CDR1 and CDR2 (germline): SNHLY, FYNNEI. The ends lost 6 bases at V and 1 base at J; junction bases unmatched: 8. This CDR3 comprises 15 residues.

The chain employs TRBV2 and TRBJ1-1, with 7 positions matching TRBD1. Germline lookup yields CDR1 SNHLY and CDR2 FYNNEI. Losses at the gene ends were 5 bases for V and 2 bases for J; bases not matched to a gene: 8. The CDR3 covers 15 residues. CDR3: CASSSGDRDNTEAFF. The DNA for the CDR3 is TGTGCCAGCAGTTCCGGAGACAGGGATAACACTGAAGCTTTCTTT.

The chain links TRBV9 to TRBJ1-1, with D uncertain. CDR3 length equals 13 residues. The germline gives CDR1 SGDLS, CDR2 YYNGEE. Trimming stripped 4 bases from V and 5 bases from J, with 12 bases between. The CDR3 protein is CASSPSPKTEAFF. CDR3 DNA: TGTGCCAGCAGCCCCTCGCCGAAGACTGAAGCTTTCTTT.

This clonotype showed up just a few times. The chain has TRBV29-1 and TRBJ1-2; 8 nucleotides agree with TRBD1. The V segment lost 6 bases and the J segment 7 bases; nucleotides outside the gene matches: 10. From germline, CDR1 is SQVTM and CDR2 ANQGSEA. The CDR3 is 13 residues long. CDR3 DNA: TGCAGCGTCGTGAAAGACAGGGGAGGTGGCTACACCTTC. It yields the protein CSVVKDRGGGYTF.

This clonotype occurred many times. The chain uses TRBV5-4 and TRBJ1-2; D perhaps matches TRBD1 (6 bases). Germline V gene data show CDR1 as SGHNT and CDR2 as YYREEE (reference sequence). The CDR3 is 15 residues long. The V and J ends lost 0 bases and 2 bases respectively, with 11 bases between them. The CDR3 bases are TGTGCCAGCAGCTTGGCCGCAGGGGAAAACTATGGCTACACCTTC. Its translation is CASSLAAGENYGYTF.

This clonotype was seen only a few times. The CDR3, as DNA: TGTGCCAGCAGCTTGGAGGGTCCTGAGCAGTTCTTC. Amino acid sequence: CASSLEGPEQFF. The rearrangement joins TRBV9 to TRBJ2-1; D might be TRBD2 (6 bases). The CDR3 length is 12 residues. The ends were cut back, 4 bases at V and 9 bases at J, with 11 bases in the middle. Germline V gives CDR1 SGDLS, CDR2 YYNGEE.

In nucleotides, the CDR3 is TGCAGCGTTGAAGATATTGACAGGGCCACAGATACGCAGTATTTT. Translation: CSVEDIDRATDTQYF. The chain combines TRBV29-1 with TRBJ2-3; 7 bases are shared with TRBD1. CDR1 and CDR2 (germline): SQVTM, ANQGSEA. This CDR3 is 15 amino acids long. With 0 bases clipped from V and 2 bases from J, the junction kept 5 bases outside the gene matches.

This clonotype was counted only a few times. The V call is TRBV7-2, the J call TRBJ2-7; 8 nucleotides line up with TRBD1. The germline gives CDR1 SGHTA, CDR2 FQGNSA. With V trimmed by 5 bases and J by 5 bases, 14 bases remained unmatched. This CDR3 is built from 16 residues. In DNA form, the CDR3 reads TGTGCCAGCAGCCCATCCCACCCAGGGGGCCCAGACGAGCAGTACTTC. Translated, it gives CASSPSHPGGPDEQYF.